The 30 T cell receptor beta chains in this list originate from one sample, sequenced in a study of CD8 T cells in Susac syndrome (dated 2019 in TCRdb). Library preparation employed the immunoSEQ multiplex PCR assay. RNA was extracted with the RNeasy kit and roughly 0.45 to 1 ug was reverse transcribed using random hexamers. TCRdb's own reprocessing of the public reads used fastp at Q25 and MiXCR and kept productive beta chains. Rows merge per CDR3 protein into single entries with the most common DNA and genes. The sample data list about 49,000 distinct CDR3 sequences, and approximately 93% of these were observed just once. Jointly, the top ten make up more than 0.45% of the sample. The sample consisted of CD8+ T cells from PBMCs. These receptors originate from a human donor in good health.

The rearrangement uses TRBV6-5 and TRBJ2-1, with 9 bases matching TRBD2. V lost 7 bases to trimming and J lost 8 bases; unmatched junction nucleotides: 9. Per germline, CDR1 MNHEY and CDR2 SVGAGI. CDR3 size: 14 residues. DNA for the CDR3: TGTGCCAGCACCCTTAGCGGGAGCGACGATGAGCAGTTCTTC. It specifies CASTLSGSDDEQFF.

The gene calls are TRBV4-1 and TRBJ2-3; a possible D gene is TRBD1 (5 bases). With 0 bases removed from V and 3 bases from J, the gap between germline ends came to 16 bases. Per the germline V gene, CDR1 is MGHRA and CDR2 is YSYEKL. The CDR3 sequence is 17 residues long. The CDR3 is CASSQEGFAGYTDTQYF. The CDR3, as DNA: TGCGCCAGCAGCCAAGAAGGGTTTGCAGGGTATACAGATACGCAGTATTTT.

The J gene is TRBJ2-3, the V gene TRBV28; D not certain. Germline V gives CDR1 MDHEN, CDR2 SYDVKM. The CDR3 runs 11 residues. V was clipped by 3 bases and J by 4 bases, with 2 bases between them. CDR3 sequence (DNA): TGTGCCAGCAGTTTGGCAGATACGCAGTATTTT. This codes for CASSLADTQYF.

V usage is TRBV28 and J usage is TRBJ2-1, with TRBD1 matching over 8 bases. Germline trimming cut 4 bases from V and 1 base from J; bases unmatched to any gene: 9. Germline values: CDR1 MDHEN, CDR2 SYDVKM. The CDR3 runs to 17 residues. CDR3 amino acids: CASSSTDRGPSYNEQFF. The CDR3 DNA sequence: TGTGCCAGCAGTTCCACAGACAGGGGCCCTTCCTACAATGAGCAGTTCTTC.

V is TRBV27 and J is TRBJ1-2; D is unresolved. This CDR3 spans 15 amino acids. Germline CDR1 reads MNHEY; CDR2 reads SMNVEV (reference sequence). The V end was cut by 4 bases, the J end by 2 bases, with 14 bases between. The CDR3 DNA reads TGTGCCAGCAGTTCAACTAAATGGGAAAACTATGGCTACACCTTC. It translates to CASSSTKWENYGYTF.

This CDR3 is CSVDATSGRVNEQFF. CDR3 sequence (DNA): TGCAGCGTTGACGCTACTAGCGGGAGGGTCAATGAGCAGTTCTTC. The J gene is TRBJ2-1, the V gene TRBV29-1; 13 bases line up with TRBD2. The CDR3 spans 15 residues. J was trimmed by 6 bases and V by 3 bases; bases with no gene match: 5. Germline V lookup: CDR1 SQVTM, CDR2 ANQGSEA.

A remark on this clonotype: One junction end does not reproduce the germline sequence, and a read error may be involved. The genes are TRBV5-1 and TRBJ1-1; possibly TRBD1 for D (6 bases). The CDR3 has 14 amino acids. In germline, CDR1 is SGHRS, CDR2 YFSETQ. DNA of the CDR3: TGCGCCAGCAGCTTGACGGGCGGGGGCACTGAAGCCTTCTTT. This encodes CASSLTGGGTEAFF.

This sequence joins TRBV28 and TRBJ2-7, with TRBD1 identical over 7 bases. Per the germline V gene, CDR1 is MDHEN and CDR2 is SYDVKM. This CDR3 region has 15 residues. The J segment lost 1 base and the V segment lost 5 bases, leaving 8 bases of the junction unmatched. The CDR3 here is CASSPDRKISYEQYF. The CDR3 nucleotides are TGTGCCAGCAGTCCGGACAGGAAAATATCCTACGAGCAGTACTTC.

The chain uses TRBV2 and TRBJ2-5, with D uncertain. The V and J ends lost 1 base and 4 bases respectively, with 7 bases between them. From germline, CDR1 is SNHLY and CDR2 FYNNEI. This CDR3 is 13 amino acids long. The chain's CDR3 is CASSEEWLETQYF. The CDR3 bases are TGTGCCAGCAGTGAAGAGTGGTTAGAGACCCAGTACTTC.

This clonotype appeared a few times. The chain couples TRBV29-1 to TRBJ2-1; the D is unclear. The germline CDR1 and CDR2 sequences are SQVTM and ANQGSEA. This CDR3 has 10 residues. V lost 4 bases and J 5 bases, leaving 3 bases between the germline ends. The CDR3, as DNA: TGCAGCGTTGGGAACAATGAGCAGTTCTTC. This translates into CSVGNNEQFF.

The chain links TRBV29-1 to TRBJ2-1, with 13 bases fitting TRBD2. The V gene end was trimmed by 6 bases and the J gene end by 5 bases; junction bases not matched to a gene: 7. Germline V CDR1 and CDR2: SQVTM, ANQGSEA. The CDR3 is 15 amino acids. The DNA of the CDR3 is TGCAGCGTGTGGACTAGCGGGAGTTTGAACAATGAGCAGTTCTTC. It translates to CSVWTSGSLNNEQFF.

CDR3 in amino acids: CAWKETDNEQFF. In DNA, the CDR3 is TGTGCCTGGAAGGAGACAGACAATGAGCAGTTCTTC. The chain couples TRBV30 to TRBJ2-1; possible D gene TRBD1, 5 bases. The V and J ends lost 4 bases and 5 bases respectively, with 9 bases between them. The germline V gene has CDR1 GTSNPN and CDR2 SVGIG (reference sequence). The CDR3 sequence is 12 residues long.

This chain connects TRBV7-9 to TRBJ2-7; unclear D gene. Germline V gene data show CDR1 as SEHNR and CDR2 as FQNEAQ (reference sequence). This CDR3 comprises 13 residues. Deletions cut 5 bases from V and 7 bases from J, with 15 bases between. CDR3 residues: CASSPPETLEQYF. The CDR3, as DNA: TGTGCCAGCAGCCCCCCCGAAACTTTAGAGCAGTACTTC.

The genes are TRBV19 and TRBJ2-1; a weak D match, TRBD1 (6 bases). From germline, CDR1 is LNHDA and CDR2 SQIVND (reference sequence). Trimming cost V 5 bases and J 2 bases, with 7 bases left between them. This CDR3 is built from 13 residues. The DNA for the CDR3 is TGTGCCAGTAGTCAGGGGACCTACAATGAGCAGTTCTTC. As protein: CASSQGTYNEQFF.

CDR3 DNA: TGTGCCAGCAGAAGACAGGGGGCTCAGGTATACAATGAGCAGTTCTTC. This encodes CASRRQGAQVYNEQFF. This rearrangement joins TRBV27 to TRBJ2-1; TRBD1 matches 10 bases. CDR3 length: 16 residues. V gave up 6 bases and J gave up 4 bases; unmatched junction bases: 9. Germline V gene lookup returns CDR1 MNHEY and CDR2 SMNVEV (reference sequence).

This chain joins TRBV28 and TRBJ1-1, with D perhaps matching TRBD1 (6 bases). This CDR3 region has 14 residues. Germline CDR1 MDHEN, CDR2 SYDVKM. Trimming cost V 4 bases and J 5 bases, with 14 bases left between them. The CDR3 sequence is CASSYLTGNTEAFF. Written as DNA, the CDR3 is TGTGCCAGCAGTTACCTAACAGGGAATACTGAAGCTTTCTTT. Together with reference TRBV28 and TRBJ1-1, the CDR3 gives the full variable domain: DVKVTQSSRYLVKRTGEKVFLECVQDMDHENMFWYRQDPGLGLRLIYFSYDVKMKEKGDIPEGYSVSREKKERFSLILESASTNQTSMYLCASSYLTGNTEAFFGQGTRLTVV.

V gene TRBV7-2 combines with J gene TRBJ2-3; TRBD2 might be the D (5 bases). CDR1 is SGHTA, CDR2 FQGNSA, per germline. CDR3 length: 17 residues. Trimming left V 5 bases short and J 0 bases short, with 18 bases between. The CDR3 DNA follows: TGTGCCAGCAGCCTTAAGCAGCGGAACCCTAGCACAGATACGCAGTATTTT. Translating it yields CASSLKQRNPSTDTQYF.

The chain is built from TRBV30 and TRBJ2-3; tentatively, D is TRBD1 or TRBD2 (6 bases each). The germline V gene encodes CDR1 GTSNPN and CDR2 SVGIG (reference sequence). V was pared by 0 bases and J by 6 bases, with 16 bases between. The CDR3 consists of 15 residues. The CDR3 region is CAWSVIGRGGDTQYF. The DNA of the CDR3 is TGTGCCTGGAGTGTGATCGGGAGAGGGGGGGATACGCAGTATTTT. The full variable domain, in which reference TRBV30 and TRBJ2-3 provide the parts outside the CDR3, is SQTIHQWPATLVQPVGSPLSLECTVEGTSNPNLYWYRQAAGRGLQLLFYSVGIGQISSEVPQNLSASRPQDRQFILSSKKLLLSDSGFYLCAWSVIGRGGDTQYFGPGTRLTVL.

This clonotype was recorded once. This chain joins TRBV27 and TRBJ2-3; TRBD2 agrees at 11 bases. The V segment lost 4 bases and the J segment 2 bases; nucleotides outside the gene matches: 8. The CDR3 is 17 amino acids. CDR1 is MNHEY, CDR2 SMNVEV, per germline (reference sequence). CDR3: CASSSPTSGMVTDTQYF. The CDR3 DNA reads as TGTGCCAGCAGTTCACCGACTAGCGGGATGGTCACAGATACGCAGTATTTT.

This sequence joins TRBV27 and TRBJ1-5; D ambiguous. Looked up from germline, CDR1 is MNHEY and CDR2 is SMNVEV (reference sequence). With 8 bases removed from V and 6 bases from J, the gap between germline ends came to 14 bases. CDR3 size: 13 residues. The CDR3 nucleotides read TGTGCCAGCGGGTGGGCTGGGTCTCAGCCCCAGCATTTT. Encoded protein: CASGWAGSQPQHF.

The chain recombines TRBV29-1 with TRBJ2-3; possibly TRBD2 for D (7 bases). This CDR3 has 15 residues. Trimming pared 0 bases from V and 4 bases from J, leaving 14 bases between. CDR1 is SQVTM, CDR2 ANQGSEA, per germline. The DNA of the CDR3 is TGCAGCGTTGAAGATCGGGGGGCAGGGTCAGATACGCAGTATTTT. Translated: CSVEDRGAGSDTQYF.

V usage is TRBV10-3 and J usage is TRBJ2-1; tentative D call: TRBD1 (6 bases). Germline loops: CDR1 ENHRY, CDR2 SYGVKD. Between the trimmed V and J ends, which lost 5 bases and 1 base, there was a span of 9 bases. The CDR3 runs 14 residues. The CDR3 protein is CAISYRESYNEQFF. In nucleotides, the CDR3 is TGTGCCATCAGTTACAGGGAATCCTACAATGAGCAGTTCTTC.

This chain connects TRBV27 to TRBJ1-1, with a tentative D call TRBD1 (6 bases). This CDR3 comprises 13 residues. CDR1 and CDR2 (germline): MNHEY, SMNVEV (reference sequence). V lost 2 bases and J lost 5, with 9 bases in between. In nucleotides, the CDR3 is TGTGCCAGCAGTTTAGGTAGGGGGACTGAAGCTTTCTTT. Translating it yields CASSLGRGTEAFF.

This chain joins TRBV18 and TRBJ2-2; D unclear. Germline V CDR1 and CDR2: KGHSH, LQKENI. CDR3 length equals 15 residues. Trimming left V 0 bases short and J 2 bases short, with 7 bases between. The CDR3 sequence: CASSPPIVNTGELFF. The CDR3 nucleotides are TGTGCCAGCTCACCACCAATAGTAAACACCGGGGAGCTGTTTTTT.

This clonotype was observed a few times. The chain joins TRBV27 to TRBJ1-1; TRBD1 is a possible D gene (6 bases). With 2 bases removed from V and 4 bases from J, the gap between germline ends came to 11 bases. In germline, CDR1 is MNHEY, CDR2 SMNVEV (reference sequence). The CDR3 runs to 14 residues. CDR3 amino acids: CASSLGGAGTEAFF. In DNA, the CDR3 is TGTGCCAGCAGTTTAGGGGGCGCGGGCACTGAAGCTTTCTTT.

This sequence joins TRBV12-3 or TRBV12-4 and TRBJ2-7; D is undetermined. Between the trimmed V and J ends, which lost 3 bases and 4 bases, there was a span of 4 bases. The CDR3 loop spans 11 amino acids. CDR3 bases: TGTGCCAGCAGTTTTGAATACGAGCAGTACTTC. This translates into CASSFEYEQYF.

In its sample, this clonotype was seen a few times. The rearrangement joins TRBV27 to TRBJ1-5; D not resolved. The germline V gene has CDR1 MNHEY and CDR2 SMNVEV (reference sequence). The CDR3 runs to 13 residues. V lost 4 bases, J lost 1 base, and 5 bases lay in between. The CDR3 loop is CASSWGSNQPQHF. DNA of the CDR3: TGTGCCAGCAGTTGGGGAAGCAATCAGCCCCAGCATTTT.

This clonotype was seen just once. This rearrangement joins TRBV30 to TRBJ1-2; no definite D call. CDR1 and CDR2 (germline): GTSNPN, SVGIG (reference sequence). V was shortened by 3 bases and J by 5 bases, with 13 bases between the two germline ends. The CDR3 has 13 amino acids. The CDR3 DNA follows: TGTGCCTGGAGCATCTCCAGGATTTATGGCTACACCTTC. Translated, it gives CAWSISRIYGYTF.

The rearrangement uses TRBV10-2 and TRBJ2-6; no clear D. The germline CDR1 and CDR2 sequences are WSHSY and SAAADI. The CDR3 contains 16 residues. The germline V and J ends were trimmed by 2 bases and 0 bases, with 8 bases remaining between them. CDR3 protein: CASSEPSGSGANVLTF. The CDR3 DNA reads TGCGCCAGCAGTGAGCCTTCGGGCTCTGGGGCCAACGTCCTGACTTTC.

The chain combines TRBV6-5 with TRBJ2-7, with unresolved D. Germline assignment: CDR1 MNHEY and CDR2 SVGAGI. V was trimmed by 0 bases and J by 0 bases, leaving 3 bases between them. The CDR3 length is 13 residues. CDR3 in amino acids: CASSYSSSYEQYF. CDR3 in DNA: TGTGCCAGCAGTTACTCGTCCTCCTACGAGCAGTACTTC.